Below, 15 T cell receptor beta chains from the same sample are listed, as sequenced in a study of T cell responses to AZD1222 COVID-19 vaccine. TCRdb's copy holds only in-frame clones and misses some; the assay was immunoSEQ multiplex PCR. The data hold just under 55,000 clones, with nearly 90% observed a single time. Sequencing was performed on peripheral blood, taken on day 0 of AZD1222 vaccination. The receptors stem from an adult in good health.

The CDR3 DNA reads as TGTGCCAGTAGTAGCGACAGGGCTACTTATAGCAATCAGCCCCAGCATTTT. Encoded protein: CASSSDRATYSNQPQHF. The V gene is TRBV19, the J gene TRBJ1-5; 7 bases agree with TRBD1. The CDR3 has 17 residues. V lost 4 bases, J lost 0 bases, and 9 bases stayed unmatched. Germline V gene lookup returns CDR1 LNHDA and CDR2 SQIVND (reference sequence).

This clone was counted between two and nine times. The CDR3 region has the DNA TGTGCCAGCAGCTTGGGAGGGGGCAACACTGAAGCTTTCTTT. Translating gives CASSLGGGNTEAFF. This chain joins TRBV5-5 and TRBJ1-1; 7 bases are a match to TRBD1. J lost 2 bases, V lost 0 bases, and 1 base had no gene match. CDR1 and CDR2 (germline): SGHKS, YYEKEE (reference sequence). The length of the CDR3 is 14 residues.

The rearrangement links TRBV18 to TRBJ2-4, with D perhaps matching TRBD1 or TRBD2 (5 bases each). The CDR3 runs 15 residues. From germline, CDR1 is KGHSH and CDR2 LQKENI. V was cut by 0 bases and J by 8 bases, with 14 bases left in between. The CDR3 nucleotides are TGTGCCAGCTCACCACCGGGACGGCCCGGCGACATTCAGTACTTC. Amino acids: CASSPPGRPGDIQYF.

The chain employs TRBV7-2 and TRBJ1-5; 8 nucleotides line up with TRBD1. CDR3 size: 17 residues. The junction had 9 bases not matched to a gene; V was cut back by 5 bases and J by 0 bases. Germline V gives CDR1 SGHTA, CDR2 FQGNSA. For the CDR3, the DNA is TGTGCCAGCAGCCCAGACAGGGGAACAGTTAGCAATCAGCCCCAGCATTTT. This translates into CASSPDRGTVSNQPQHF.

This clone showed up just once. CDR3 in amino acids: CASSLVWTRPDTQYF. CDR3 nucleotides: TGTGCCAGCAGCTTAGTGTGGACCCGGCCAGATACGCAGTATTTT. This chain uses TRBV11-2 with TRBJ2-3, with D unresolved. Per germline, CDR1 SGHAT and CDR2 FQNNGV. Trimming took 1 base from V and 4 from J, leaving 12 bases between them. The CDR3 has 15 residues.

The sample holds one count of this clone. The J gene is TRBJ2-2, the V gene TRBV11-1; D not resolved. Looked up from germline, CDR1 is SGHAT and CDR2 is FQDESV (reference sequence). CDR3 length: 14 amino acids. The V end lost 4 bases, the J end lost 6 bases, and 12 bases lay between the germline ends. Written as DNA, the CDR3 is TGTGCCAGCAGCTCCGCGCTAGAGGCCGGGGAGCTGTTTTTT. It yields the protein CASSSALEAGELFF.

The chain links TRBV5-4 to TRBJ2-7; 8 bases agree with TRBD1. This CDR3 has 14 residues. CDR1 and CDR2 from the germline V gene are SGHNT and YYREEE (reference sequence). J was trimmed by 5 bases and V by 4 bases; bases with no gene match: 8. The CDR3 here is CASSPGQGFHEQYF. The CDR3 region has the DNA TGTGCCAGCAGCCCTGGACAGGGCTTCCACGAGCAGTACTTC.

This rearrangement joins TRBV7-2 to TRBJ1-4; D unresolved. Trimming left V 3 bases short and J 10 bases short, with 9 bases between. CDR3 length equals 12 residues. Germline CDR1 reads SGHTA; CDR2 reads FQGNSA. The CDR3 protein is CASSFELGKLFF. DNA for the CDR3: TGTGCCAGCAGCTTCGAGTTAGGAAAACTGTTTTTT.

CDR3 amino acids: CASSKRGGENIQYF. The CDR3 DNA reads TGTGCCAGCAGCAAACGGGGGGGTGAAAACATTCAGTACTTC. The chain links TRBV6-5 to TRBJ2-4, with 8 positions matching TRBD2. V shed 6 bases, J shed 5 bases, and the junction held 6 bases outside the gene matches. This CDR3 region has 14 residues. Germline CDR1 is MNHEY and CDR2 is SVGAGI.

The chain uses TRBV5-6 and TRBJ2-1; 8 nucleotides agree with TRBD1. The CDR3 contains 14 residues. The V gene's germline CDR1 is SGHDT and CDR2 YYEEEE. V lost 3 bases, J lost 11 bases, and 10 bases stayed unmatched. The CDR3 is CASSSQDREAKQFF. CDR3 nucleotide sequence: TGTGCCAGCAGCTCGCAGGACAGGGAGGCGAAGCAGTTCTTC.

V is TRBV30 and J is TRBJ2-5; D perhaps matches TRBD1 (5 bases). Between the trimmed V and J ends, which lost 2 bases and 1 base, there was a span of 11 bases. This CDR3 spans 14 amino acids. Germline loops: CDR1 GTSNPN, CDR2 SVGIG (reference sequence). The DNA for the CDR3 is TGTGCCTGGAGTCGTTCAGGGCTCCAAGAGACCCAGTACTTC. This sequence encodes CAWSRSGLQETQYF.

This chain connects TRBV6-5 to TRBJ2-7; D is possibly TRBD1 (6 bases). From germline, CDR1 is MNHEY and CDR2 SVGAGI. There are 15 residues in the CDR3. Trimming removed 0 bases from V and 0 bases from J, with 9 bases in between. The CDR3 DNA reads TGTGCCAGCAGTTACTCGGGACAAATCTCCTACGAGCAGTACTTC. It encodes CASSYSGQISYEQYF.

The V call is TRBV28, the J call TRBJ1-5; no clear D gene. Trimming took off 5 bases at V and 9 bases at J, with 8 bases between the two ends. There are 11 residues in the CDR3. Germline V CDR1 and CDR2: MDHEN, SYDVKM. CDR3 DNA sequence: TGTGCCAGCAGTCAAGGACGGCCCCAGCATTTT. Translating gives CASSQGRPQHF.

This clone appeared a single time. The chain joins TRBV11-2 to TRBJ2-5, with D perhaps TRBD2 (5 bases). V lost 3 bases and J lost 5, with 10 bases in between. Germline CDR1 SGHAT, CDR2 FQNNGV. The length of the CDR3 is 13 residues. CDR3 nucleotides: TGTGCCAGCAGCTTTGCTGGGGAGGAGACCCAGTACTTC. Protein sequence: CASSFAGEETQYF.

The CDR3 here is CASSTSLGQGYGYTF. The CDR3 DNA follows: TGCGCCAGCAGCACCTCCCTCGGACAGGGCTATGGCTACACCTTC. The rearrangement joins TRBV5-1 to TRBJ1-2; 8 positions agree with TRBD1. The V segment lost 4 bases and the J segment 4 bases; nucleotides outside the gene matches: 9. Germline V gene sequence: CDR1 SGHRS, CDR2 YFSETQ. The CDR3 spans 15 residues.